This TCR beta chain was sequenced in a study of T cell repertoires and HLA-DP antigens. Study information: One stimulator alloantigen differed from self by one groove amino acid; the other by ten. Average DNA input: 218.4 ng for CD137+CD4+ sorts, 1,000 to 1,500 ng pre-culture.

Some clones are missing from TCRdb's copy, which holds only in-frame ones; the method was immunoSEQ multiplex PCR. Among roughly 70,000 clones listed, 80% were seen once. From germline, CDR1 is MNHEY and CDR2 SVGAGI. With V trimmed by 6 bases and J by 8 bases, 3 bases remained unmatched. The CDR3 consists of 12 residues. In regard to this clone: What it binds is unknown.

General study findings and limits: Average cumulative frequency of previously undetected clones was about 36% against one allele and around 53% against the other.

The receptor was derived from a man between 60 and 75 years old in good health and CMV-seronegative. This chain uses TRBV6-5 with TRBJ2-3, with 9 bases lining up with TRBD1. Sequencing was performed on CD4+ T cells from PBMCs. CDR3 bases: TGTGCCAGCAGCACAGGGGGCGCTACGCAGTATTTT. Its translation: CASSTGGATQYF.